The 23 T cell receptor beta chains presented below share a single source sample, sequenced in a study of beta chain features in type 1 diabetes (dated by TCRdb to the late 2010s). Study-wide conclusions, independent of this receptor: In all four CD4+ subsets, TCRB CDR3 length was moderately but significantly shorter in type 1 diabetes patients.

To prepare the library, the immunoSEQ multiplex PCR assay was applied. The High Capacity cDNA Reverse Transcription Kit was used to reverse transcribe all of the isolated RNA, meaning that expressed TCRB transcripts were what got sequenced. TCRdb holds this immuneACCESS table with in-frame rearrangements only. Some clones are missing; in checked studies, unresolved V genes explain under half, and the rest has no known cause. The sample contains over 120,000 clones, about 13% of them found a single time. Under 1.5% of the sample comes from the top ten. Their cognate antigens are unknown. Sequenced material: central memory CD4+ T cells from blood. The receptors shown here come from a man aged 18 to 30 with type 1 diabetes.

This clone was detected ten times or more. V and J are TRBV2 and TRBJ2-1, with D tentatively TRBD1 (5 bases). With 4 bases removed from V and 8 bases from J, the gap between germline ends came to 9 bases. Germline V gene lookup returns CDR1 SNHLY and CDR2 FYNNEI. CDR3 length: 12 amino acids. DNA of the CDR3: TGTGCCAGCAGTGCGCAGGGCGATGAGCAGTTCTTC. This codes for CASSAQGDEQFF.

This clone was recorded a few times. CDR3 loop: CAITRGETNYGYTF. As DNA, the CDR3 is TGTGCCATCACCCGGGGGGAAACGAACTATGGCTACACCTTC. The V call is TRBV10-3, the J call TRBJ1-2; TRBD1 might be the D (5 bases). Deletions cut 7 bases from V and 2 bases from J, with 14 bases between. The CDR3 length is 14 residues. CDR1 is ENHRY and CDR2 is SYGVKD in the germline V gene.

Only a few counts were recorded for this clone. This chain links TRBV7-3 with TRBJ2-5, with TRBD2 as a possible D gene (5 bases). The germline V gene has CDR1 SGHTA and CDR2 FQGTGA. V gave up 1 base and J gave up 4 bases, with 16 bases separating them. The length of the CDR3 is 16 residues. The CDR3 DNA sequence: TGTGCCAGCAGCTTAAACGGAGGCTCACGGGGAGAGACCCAGTACTTC. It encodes CASSLNGGSRGETQYF.

CDR3 protein: CASSPGGQFWTEAFF. The DNA of the CDR3 is TGCGCCAGCAGCCCGGGGGGACAATTTTGGACTGAAGCTTTCTTT. The chain couples TRBV5-1 to TRBJ1-1; D is perhaps TRBD1 (6 bases). Trimming removed 4 bases from V and 5 bases from J, with 18 bases in between. The CDR3 contains 15 residues. CDR1 SGHRS and CDR2 YFSETQ come from the germline V gene. Variable domain in full (rest from reference TRBV5-1 and TRBJ1-1): KAGVTQTPRYLIKTRGQQVTLSCSPISGHRSVSWYQQTPGQGLQFLFEYFSETQRNKGNFPGRFSGRQFSNSRSEMNVSTLELGDSALYLCASSPGGQFWTEAFFGQGTRLTVV.

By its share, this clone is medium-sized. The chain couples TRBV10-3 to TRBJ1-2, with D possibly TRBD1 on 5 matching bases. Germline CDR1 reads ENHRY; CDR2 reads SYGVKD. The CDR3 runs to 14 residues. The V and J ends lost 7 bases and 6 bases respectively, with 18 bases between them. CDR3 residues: CAITGTVRPNGYTF. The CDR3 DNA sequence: TGTGCCATCACTGGGACTGTTAGGCCAAATGGCTACACCTTC.

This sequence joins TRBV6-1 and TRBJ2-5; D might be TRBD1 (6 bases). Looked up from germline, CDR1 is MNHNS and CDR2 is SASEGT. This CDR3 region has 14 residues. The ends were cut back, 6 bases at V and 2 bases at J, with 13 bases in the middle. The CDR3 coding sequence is TGTGCCAGCAGAAGACAGGAAAGGCAAGAGACCCAGTACTTC. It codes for CASRRQERQETQYF.

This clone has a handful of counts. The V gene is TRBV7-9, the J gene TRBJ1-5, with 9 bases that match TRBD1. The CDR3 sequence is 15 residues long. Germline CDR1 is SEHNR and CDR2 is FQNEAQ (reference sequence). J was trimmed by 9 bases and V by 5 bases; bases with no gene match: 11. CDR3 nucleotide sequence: TGTGCCAGCAGCCGCGGACAGGGGCCTGTATCGCCCCAGCATTTT. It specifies CASSRGQGPVSPQHF.

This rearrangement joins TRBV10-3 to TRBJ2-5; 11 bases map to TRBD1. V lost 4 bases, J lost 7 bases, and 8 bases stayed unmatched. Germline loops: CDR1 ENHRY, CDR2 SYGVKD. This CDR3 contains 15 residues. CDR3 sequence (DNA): TGTGCCATCAGTGGTGGGACAGGGGGTGTGATGACCCAGTACTTC. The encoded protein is CAISGGTGGVMTQYF.

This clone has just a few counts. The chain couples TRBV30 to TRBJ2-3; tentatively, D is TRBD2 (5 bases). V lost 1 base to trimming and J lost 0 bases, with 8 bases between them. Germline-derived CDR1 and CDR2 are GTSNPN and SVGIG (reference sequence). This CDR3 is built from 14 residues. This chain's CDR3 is CAWSATGSTDTQYF. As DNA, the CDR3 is TGTGCCTGGAGTGCCACGGGGAGCACAGATACGCAGTATTTT.

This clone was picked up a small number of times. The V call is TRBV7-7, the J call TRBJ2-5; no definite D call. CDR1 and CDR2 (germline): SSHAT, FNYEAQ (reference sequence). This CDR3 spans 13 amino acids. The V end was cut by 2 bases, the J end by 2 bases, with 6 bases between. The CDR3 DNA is TGTGCCAGCAGCTTATCCCAACAAGAGACCCAGTACTTC. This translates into CASSLSQQETQYF.

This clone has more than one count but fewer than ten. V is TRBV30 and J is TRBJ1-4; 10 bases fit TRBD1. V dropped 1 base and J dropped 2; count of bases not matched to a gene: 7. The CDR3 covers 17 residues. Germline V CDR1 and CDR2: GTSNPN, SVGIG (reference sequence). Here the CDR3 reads CAWSGQGARVTNEKLFF. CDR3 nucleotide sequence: TGTGCCTGGAGTGGACAGGGGGCAAGGGTGACTAATGAAAAACTGTTTTTT.

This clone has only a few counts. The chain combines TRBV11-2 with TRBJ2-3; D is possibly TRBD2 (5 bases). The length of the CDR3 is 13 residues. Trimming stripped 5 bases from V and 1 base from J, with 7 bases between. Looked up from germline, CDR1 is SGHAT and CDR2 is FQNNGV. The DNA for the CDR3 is TGTGCCAGCAGCCGGGGTGGCACAGATACGCAGTATTTT. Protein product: CASSRGGTDTQYF.

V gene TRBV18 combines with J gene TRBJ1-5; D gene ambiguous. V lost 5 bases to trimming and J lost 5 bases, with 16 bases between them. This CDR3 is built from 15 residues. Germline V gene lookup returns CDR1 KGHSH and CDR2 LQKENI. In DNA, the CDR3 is TGTGCCAGCTCATCCGGGCCATCCGATGATCAGCCCCAGCATTTT. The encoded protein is CASSSGPSDDQPQHF. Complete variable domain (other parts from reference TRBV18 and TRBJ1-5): NAGVMQNPRHLVRRRGQEARLRCSPMKGHSHVYWYRQLPEEGLKFMVYLQKENIIDESGMPKERFSAEFPKEGPSILRIQQVVRGDSAAYFCASSSGPSDDQPQHFGDGTRLSIL.

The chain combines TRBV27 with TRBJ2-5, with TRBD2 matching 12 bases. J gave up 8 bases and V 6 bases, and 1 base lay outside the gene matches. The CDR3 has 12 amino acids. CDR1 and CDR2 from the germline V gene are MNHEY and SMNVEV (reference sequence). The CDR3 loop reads CASRLAGGTQYF. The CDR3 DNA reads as TGTGCCAGCAGACTAGCGGGGGGCACCCAGTACTTC.

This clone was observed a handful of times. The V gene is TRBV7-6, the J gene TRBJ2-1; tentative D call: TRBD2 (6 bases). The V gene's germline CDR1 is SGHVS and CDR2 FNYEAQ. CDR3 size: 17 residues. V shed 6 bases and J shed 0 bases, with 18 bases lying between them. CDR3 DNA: TGTGCCAGCAGTTTAACTAGCTACACGAGCTCCTACAATGAGCAGTTCTTC. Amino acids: CASSLTSYTSSYNEQFF.

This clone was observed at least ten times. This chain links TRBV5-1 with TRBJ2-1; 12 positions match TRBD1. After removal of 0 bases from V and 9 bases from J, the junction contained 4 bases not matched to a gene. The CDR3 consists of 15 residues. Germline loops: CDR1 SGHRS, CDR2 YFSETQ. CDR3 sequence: CASSLAGTGGGEQFF. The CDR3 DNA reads TGCGCCAGCAGCTTGGCGGGGACAGGGGGCGGTGAGCAGTTCTTC.

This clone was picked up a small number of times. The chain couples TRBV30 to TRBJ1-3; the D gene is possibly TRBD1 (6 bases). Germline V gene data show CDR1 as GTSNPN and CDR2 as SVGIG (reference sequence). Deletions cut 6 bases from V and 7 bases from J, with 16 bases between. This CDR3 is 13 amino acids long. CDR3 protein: CACDSSQGNTIYF. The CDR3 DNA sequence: TGTGCCTGCGACTCGAGTCAGGGGAACACCATATATTTT.

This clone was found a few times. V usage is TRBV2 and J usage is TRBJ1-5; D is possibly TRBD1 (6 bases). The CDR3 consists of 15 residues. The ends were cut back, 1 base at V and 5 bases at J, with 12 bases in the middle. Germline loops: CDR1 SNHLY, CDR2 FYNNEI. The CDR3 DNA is TGTGCCAGCAGTGAAGATGTGGCAGGGGATCAGCCCCAGCATTTT. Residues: CASSEDVAGDQPQHF.

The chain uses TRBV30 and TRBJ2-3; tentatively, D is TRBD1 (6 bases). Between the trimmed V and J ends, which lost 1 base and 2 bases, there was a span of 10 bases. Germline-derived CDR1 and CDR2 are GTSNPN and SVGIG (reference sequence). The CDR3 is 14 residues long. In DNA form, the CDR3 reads TGTGCCTGGAGTGGGTGGGGGCCCACAGATACGCAGTATTTT. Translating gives CAWSGWGPTDTQYF.

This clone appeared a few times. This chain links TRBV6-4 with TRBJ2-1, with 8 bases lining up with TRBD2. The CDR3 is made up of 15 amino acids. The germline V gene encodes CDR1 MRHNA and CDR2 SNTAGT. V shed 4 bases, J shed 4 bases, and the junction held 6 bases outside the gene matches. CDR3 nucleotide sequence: TGTGCCAGCAGTGCTGAGAGCGGGGGATACAATGAGCAGTTCTTC. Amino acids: CASSAESGGYNEQFF.

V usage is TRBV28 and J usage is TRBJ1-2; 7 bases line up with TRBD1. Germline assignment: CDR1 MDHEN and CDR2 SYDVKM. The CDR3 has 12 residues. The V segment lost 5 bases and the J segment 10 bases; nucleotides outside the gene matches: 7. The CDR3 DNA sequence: TGTGCCAGCAGTGCCCGACAGGGTGTCTACACCTTC. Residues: CASSARQGVYTF.

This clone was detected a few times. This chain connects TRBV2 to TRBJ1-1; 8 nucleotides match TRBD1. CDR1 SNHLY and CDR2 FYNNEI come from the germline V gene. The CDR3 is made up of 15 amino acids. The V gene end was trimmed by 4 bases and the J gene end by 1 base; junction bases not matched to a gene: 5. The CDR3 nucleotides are TGTGCCAGCAGTGGACAAGGGACAGGGAACACTGAAGCTTTCTTT. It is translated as CASSGQGTGNTEAFF.

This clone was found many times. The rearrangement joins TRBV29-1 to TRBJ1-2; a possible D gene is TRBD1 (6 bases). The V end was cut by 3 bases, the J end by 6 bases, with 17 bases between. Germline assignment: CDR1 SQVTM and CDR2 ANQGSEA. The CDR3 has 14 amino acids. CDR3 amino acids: CSVDHPGEGDGYTF. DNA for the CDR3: TGCAGCGTTGATCACCCAGGGGAAGGCGATGGCTACACCTTC.